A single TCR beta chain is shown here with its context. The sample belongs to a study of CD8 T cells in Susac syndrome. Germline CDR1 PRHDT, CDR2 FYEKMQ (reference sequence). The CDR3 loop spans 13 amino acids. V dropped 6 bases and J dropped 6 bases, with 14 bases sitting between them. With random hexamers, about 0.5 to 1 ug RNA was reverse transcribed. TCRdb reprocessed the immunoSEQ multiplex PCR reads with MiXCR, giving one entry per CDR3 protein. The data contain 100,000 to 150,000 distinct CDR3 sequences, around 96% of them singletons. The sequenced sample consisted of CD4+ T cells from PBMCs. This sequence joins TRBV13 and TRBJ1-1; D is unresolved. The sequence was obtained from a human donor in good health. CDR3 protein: CASRRLTSAEAFF. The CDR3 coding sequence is TGTGCCAGCAGGCGGTTAACTTCTGCTGAAGCTTTCTTT.